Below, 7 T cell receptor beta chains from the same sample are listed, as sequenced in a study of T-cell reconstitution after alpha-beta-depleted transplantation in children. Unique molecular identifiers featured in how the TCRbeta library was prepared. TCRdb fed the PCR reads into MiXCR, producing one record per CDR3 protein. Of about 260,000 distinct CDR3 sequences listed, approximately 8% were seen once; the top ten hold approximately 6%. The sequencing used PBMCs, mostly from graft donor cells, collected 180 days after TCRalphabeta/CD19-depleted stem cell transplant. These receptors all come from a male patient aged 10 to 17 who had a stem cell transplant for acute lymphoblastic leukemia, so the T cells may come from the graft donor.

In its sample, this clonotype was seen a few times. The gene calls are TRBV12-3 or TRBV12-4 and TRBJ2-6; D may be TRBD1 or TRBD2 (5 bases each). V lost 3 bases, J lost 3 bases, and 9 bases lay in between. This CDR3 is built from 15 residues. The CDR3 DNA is TGTGCCAGCAGTTTTGGGGGAAATGGGGCCAACGTCCTGACTTTC. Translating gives CASSFGGNGANVLTF.

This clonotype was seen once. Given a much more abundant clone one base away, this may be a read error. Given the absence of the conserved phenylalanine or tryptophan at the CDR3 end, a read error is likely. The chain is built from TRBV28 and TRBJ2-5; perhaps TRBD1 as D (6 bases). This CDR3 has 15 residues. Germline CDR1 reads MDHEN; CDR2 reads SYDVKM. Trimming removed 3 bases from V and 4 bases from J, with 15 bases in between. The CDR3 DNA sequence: TGTGCCAGCAGTTTCTTAGGGGGTTCAGGAGAGACCCAGTACTGC. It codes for CASSFLGGSGETQYC.

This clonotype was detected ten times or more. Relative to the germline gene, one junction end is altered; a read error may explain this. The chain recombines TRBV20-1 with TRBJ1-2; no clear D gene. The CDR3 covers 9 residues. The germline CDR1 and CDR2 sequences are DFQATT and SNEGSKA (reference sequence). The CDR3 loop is CSANYGYTF. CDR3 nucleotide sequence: TGCAGTGCTAATTATGGCTACACCTTC.

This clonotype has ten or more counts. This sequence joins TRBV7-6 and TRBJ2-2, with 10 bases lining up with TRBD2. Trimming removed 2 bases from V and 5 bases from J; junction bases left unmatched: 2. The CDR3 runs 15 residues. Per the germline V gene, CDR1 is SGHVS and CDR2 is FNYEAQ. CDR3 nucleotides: TGTGCCAGCAGCTTACCTAGCGGGAGAACCGGGGAGCTGTTTTTT. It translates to CASSLPSGRTGELFF.

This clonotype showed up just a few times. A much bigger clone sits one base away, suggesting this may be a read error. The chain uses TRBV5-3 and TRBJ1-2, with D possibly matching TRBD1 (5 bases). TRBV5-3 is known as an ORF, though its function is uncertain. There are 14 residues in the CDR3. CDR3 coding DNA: TGTGCCAGGAGCTCCAACACGGGACTCTATGGCTACACCTTC. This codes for CARSSNTGLYGYTF.

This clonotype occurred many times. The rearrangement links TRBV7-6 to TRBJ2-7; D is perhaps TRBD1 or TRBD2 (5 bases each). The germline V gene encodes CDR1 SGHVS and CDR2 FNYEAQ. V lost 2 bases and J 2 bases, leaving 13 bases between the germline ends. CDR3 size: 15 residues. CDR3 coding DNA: TGTGCCAGCAGCTTAATAGCGACAGAGCCCTACGAGCAGTACTTC. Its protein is CASSLIATEPYEQYF.

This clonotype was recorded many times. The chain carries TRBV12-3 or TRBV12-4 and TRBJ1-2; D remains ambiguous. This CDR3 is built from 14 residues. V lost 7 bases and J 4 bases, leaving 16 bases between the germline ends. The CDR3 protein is CASTTPLVPYGYTF. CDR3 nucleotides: TGTGCCAGCACCACGCCCCTGGTCCCCTATGGCTACACCTTC.